The 32 T cell receptor beta chains reported below all come from one sample, sequenced in a study of blood T cell repertoires in COVID-19. The protocol was immunoSEQ multiplex PCR, while the TCRdb copy is restricted to in-frame clones and leaves out a portion. The data show approximately 260,000 clones, roughly 89% seen once. The specimen was peripheral blood. The receptors stem from a man aged 45-60 years with acute or convalescent COVID-19.

This chain uses TRBV7-3 with TRBJ1-3; D unclear. CDR1 is SGHTA and CDR2 is FQGTGA in the germline V gene. CDR3 length: 12 residues. The CDR3 sequence is CAGEGTGNTIYF. The CDR3, as DNA: TGTGCTGGCGAGGGCACTGGAAACACCATATATTTT.

This clone was counted between two and nine times. The rearrangement links TRBV19 to TRBJ2-1, with D perhaps matching TRBD1 (6 bases). Germline CDR1 is LNHDA and CDR2 is SQIVND (reference sequence). The CDR3 consists of 15 residues. V dropped 6 bases and J dropped 4 bases, with 16 bases sitting between them. CDR3 bases: TGTGCCAGTAGCCTCGACAGGTGGCCGTACAATGAGCAGTTCTTC. Amino acids: CASSLDRWPYNEQFF.

The chain uses TRBV5-1 and TRBJ1-3; D is uncertain. This CDR3 comprises 14 residues. V was clipped by 4 bases and J by 3 bases, with 11 bases between them. The germline CDR1 and CDR2 sequences are SGHRS and YFSETQ. CDR3 DNA sequence: TGCGCCAGCAGCCCTGGAGCGGGTGGAAACACCATATATTTT. Amino acids: CASSPGAGGNTIYF.

This clone has just one count. The rearrangement uses TRBV7-8 and TRBJ1-2; D is uncertain. CDR1 is SGHVS and CDR2 is FQNEAQ in the germline V gene. Trimming left V 4 bases short and J 8 bases short, with 20 bases between. The CDR3 consists of 15 residues. The CDR3 DNA reads as TGTGCCAGCAGCTCAGAGAGGGTTCCCCAATGGGGCTACACCTTC. Protein sequence: CASSSERVPQWGYTF.

This rearrangement joins TRBV15 to TRBJ1-5, with D possibly being TRBD1 (5 bases). The CDR3 is made up of 14 amino acids. Trimming removed 8 bases at V and 1 base at J, with 12 bases between. Germline V gene lookup returns CDR1 LNHNV and CDR2 YYDKDF (reference sequence). CDR3 coding DNA: TGTGCCACCCGAGCGGGGCTGAGCAATCAGCCCCAGCATTTT. This codes for CATRAGLSNQPQHF.

The chain recombines TRBV5-1 with TRBJ1-2, with 10 bases fitting TRBD1. This CDR3 is built from 14 residues. CDR1 is SGHRS and CDR2 is YFSETQ in the germline V gene. V dropped 3 bases and J dropped 8; count of bases not matched to a gene: 7. CDR3 loop: CASSSTGTGAGYTF. CDR3 nucleotides: TGCGCCAGCAGCTCGACCGGGACAGGGGCGGGCTACACCTTC.

The rearrangement joins TRBV4-1 to TRBJ1-2; D remains ambiguous. Trimming took 4 bases from V and 4 from J, leaving 13 bases between them. CDR3 size: 14 residues. Germline V gives CDR1 MGHRA, CDR2 YSYEKL. CDR3 in DNA: TGCGCCAGCAGCCTTACGACATCCTCCTATGGCTACACCTTC. Translation: CASSLTTSSYGYTF.

The chain recombines TRBV28 with TRBJ2-3, with D perhaps matching TRBD1 (6 bases). Germline V CDR1 and CDR2: MDHEN, SYDVKM. The CDR3 loop spans 12 amino acids. Trimming cost V 4 bases and J 4 bases, with 6 bases left between them. CDR3 in amino acids: CASSWGPDTQYF. Here the CDR3 DNA reads TGTGCCAGCAGTTGGGGGCCAGATACGCAGTATTTT. Full variable domain (remainder filled in from reference TRBV28 and TRBJ2-3): DVKVTQSSRYLVKRTGEKVFLECVQDMDHENMFWYRQDPGLGLRLIYFSYDVKMKEKGDIPEGYSVSREKKERFSLILESASTNQTSMYLCASSWGPDTQYFGPGTRLTVL.

The chain is built from TRBV9 and TRBJ1-6; tentative D call: TRBD1 (6 bases). Looked up from germline, CDR1 is SGDLS and CDR2 is YYNGEE. There are 18 residues in the CDR3. V lost 3 bases and J 10 bases, leaving 26 bases between the germline ends. The CDR3 DNA is TGTGCCAGCAGCGCTTACTCAGGGGCCGTAGCTTGGTTCTCACCCCTCCACTTT. Translation gives CASSAYSGAVAWFSPLHF.

The chain links TRBV7-2 to TRBJ2-7; TRBD2 is a possible D gene (6 bases). V was cut by 5 bases and J by 9 bases, with 20 bases left in between. The CDR3 sequence is 14 residues long. Germline V gene data show CDR1 as SGHTA and CDR2 as FQGNSA. The CDR3 is CASSRLGGWGRQYF. The CDR3 nucleotides are TGTGCCAGCAGCCGCCTGGGGGGATGGGGCCGGCAGTACTTC.

This chain uses TRBV18 with TRBJ1-3; unclear D gene. V was trimmed by 9 bases and J by 4 bases, leaving 28 bases between them. The CDR3 runs 18 residues. Germline CDR1 KGHSH, CDR2 LQKENI. CDR3 loop: CARVPAGGNNYEGNTIYF. DNA for the CDR3: TGTGCCAGGGTCCCCGCGGGCGGCAACAATTACGAGGGAAACACCATATATTTT.

This clone was found a few times. J is TRBJ2-7 and V is TRBV28; D is perhaps TRBD2 (7 bases). The CDR3 is 15 amino acids. Germline lookup yields CDR1 MDHEN and CDR2 SYDVKM. Trimming removed 3 bases from V and 7 bases from J, with 19 bases in between. CDR3 loop: CASSFHAGGLIEQYF. CDR3 in DNA: TGTGCCAGCAGTTTTCACGCCGGGGGGCTGATAGAGCAGTACTTC.

CDR3 amino acids: CSVEGQDTRQYF. Here the CDR3 DNA reads TGCAGCGTTGAAGGGCAGGACACCAGGCAGTACTTC. The rearrangement links TRBV29-1 to TRBJ2-7, with a weak D call TRBD1 (5 bases). The CDR3 has 12 residues. From germline, CDR1 is SQVTM and CDR2 ANQGSEA. Trimming stripped 1 base from V and 9 bases from J, with 13 bases between.

The chain couples TRBV6-5 to TRBJ1-2; D uncertain. There are 13 residues in the CDR3. V was cut by 6 bases and J by 1 base, with 9 bases left in between. CDR1 MNHEY and CDR2 SVGAGI come from the germline V gene. CDR3 amino acids: CASSSDFNYGYTF. The CDR3 DNA sequence: TGTGCCAGCAGCTCGGACTTTAACTATGGCTACACCTTC.

The genes are TRBV19 and TRBJ2-7; TRBD1 matches at 7 bases. The CDR3 length is 16 residues. The V and J ends lost 4 bases and 2 bases, in that order; junction bases with no gene match: 11. The germline gives CDR1 LNHDA, CDR2 SQIVND (reference sequence). The CDR3: CASSKAHRGRTYEQYF. Here the CDR3 DNA reads TGTGCCAGTAGTAAGGCCCACAGGGGCAGAACCTACGAGCAGTACTTC. The whole variable domain, filled in from reference TRBV19 and TRBJ2-7, reads DGGITQSPKYLFRKEGQNVTLSCEQNLNHDAMYWYRQDPGQGLRLIYYSQIVNDFQKGDIAEGYSVSREKKESFPLTVTSAQKNPTAFYLCASSKAHRGRTYEQYFGPGTRLTVT.

The chain is built from TRBV4-1 and TRBJ1-5; TRBD1 is a possible D gene (6 bases). V lost 0 bases and J lost 10, with 22 bases in between. The length of the CDR3 is 17 residues. CDR1 and CDR2 (germline): MGHRA, YSYEKL. This chain's CDR3 is CASSQDPTGRLLGPQHF. DNA of the CDR3: TGCGCCAGCAGCCAAGATCCGACAGGCCGACTCCTAGGACCCCAGCATTTT.

This clone was detected only once. The chain combines TRBV6-5 with TRBJ1-2; perhaps TRBD1 as D (6 bases). This CDR3 is built from 14 residues. From germline, CDR1 is MNHEY and CDR2 SVGAGI. V was trimmed by 6 bases and J by 5 bases, leaving 16 bases between them. CDR3 nucleotide sequence: TGTGCCAGCAGCCTCATGACAGGTTATTATGGCTACACCTTC. The encoded protein is CASSLMTGYYGYTF.

The chain is built from TRBV7-3 and TRBJ2-1, with a tentative D call TRBD1 (6 bases). CDR1 SGHTA and CDR2 FQGTGA come from the germline V gene. V shed 5 bases and J shed 9 bases, with 14 bases lying between them. This CDR3 is 13 amino acids long. The CDR3 coding sequence is TGTGCCAGCAGCGCCACAGGGCAGGGTGAGCAGTTCTTC. It specifies CASSATGQGEQFF.

This chain joins TRBV2 and TRBJ2-7; 9 nucleotides match TRBD2. V was clipped by 2 bases and J by 4 bases; unmatched bases: 3. Germline V lookup: CDR1 SNHLY, CDR2 FYNNEI. The CDR3 covers 14 residues. The CDR3 nucleotides read TGTGCCAGCAGTGAACAGCGGGGGGCTTACGAGCAGTACTTC. The encoded protein is CASSEQRGAYEQYF.

The rearrangement links TRBV9 to TRBJ2-5; TRBD2 matches at 13 bases. Losses at the gene ends were 3 bases for V and 1 base for J; bases not matched to a gene: 3. CDR1 and CDR2 from the germline V gene are SGDLS and YYNGEE. The CDR3 totals 16 residues. This CDR3 is CASSAGLAGLQETQYF. In nucleotides, the CDR3 is TGTGCCAGCAGCGCGGGACTAGCGGGGCTCCAAGAGACCCAGTACTTC.

The rearrangement joins TRBV2 to TRBJ1-5; the match to TRBD1 covers 7 bases. The junction had 2 bases not matched to a gene; V was cut back by 2 bases and J by 4 bases. Germline CDR1 is SNHLY and CDR2 is FYNNEI. The CDR3 spans 14 residues. As DNA, the CDR3 is TGTGCCAGCAGTGAAAGACAGGGTAATCAGCCCCAGCATTTT. Residues: CASSERQGNQPQHF.

V and J are TRBV7-2 and TRBJ2-1, with 10 bases that match TRBD2. The germline V gene encodes CDR1 SGHTA and CDR2 FQGNSA. V lost 0 bases and J lost 4; bases outside the gene matches: 0. The CDR3 is 15 residues long. DNA for the CDR3: TGTGCCAGCAGCTTAGCTAGCGGGGGGTACAATGAGCAGTTCTTC. Protein: CASSLASGGYNEQFF.

V and J are TRBV7-3 and TRBJ2-1; possibly TRBD1 for D (6 bases). From germline, CDR1 is SGHTA and CDR2 FQGTGA. The CDR3 runs to 16 residues. Trimming pared 5 bases from V and 9 bases from J, leaving 23 bases between. In DNA form, the CDR3 reads TGTGCCAGCAGCCCGAGCCTGGGGCAGGGGATCGGTGAGCAGTTCTTC. Translation: CASSPSLGQGIGEQFF.

This clone was found a few times. The V call is TRBV11-2, the J call TRBJ2-3, with D maybe TRBD1 (6 bases). Germline V CDR1 and CDR2: SGHAT, FQNNGV. V shed 0 bases and J shed 5 bases, with 18 bases lying between them. CDR3 length: 17 amino acids. In DNA, the CDR3 is TGTGCCAGCAGCTTAGAGAGAGGCAGGGGCGTGAAAGATACGCAGTATTTT. Residues: CASSLERGRGVKDTQYF.

CDR3 residues: CASSLEGWTQYF. In DNA, the CDR3 is TGTGCCAGCAGTTTAGAGGGGTGGACCCAGTACTTC. V is TRBV12-3 or TRBV12-4 and J is TRBJ2-5, with D maybe TRBD1 (5 bases). The V gene lost 1 base and the J gene lost 7 bases, with 7 bases spanning the gap. This CDR3 has 12 amino acids.

Turning to this clone: Distinct nucleotide sequences in the sample also encode this CDR3. The rearrangement uses TRBV3-1 (or the pseudogene TRBV3-2) and TRBJ1-2; D gene uncertain. There are 14 residues in the CDR3. With 1 base removed from V and 0 bases from J, the gap between germline ends came to 6 bases. In germline, CDR1 is LGHDT, CDR2 YNNKEL (reference sequence). CDR3 amino acids: CASSQAGTNYGYTF. The DNA of the CDR3 is TGTGCCAGCAGCCAAGCGGGGACTAACTATGGCTACACCTTC.

This clone was seen once. The chain is built from TRBV5-1 and TRBJ1-5; TRBD1 aligns across 8 bases. The ends lost 4 bases at V and 7 bases at J; junction bases unmatched: 7. The CDR3 is made up of 14 amino acids. CDR1 is SGHRS, CDR2 YFSETQ, per germline. The CDR3 spells CASSPGQGGQPQHF. In DNA form, the CDR3 reads TGCGCCAGCAGCCCAGGACAGGGCGGCCAGCCCCAGCATTTT.

The J gene is TRBJ2-5, the V gene TRBV30; 15 bases are a match to TRBD2. The V and J ends lost 2 bases and 4 bases, in that order; junction bases with no gene match: 5. This CDR3 spans 16 amino acids. CDR1 GTSNPN and CDR2 SVGIG come from the germline V gene (reference sequence). CDR3 bases: TGTGCCTGGAGTTGGGGGACTAGCGGGGGGCGAGAGACCCAGTACTTC. It specifies CAWSWGTSGGRETQYF.

This chain connects TRBV15 to TRBJ2-7; 8 bases fit TRBD1. CDR1 LNHNV and CDR2 YYDKDF come from the germline V gene (reference sequence). V lost 5 bases to trimming and J lost 4 bases; unmatched junction nucleotides: 10. CDR3 length equals 15 residues. CDR3 nucleotides: TGTGCCACCAGCGAGACAGGGGCCGCCTTGTACGAGCAGTACTTC. This sequence encodes CATSETGAALYEQYF.

V usage is TRBV3-1 (or the pseudogene TRBV3-2) and J usage is TRBJ1-1, with D maybe TRBD1 (5 bases). Germline CDR1 and CDR2: LGHDT and YNNKEL (reference sequence). The CDR3 has 14 amino acids. Trimming removed 0 bases at V and 4 bases at J, with 9 bases between. The CDR3 DNA reads TGTGCCAGCAGCCAAGAAGGGGTTTTCACTGAAGCTTTCTTT. This translates into CASSQEGVFTEAFF.

The chain is built from TRBV6-6 and TRBJ2-1, with TRBD2 identical over 7 bases. Germline V gene sequence: CDR1 MNHNY, CDR2 SVGAGI (reference sequence). V dropped 7 bases and J dropped 9; count of bases not matched to a gene: 12. The CDR3 loop spans 14 amino acids. The CDR3 nucleotides are TGTGCCAGCATTGCGGGGGTAGTCTGGGGTGAGCAGTTCTTC. Its translation is CASIAGVVWGEQFF.

This rearrangement joins TRBV12-3 or TRBV12-4 to TRBJ2-3; D possibly corresponds to TRBD1 (6 bases). This CDR3 is 13 amino acids long. V was pared by 7 bases and J by 0 bases, with 8 bases between. CDR3 coding DNA: TGTGCCAGCATTGACAGGAGCACAGATACGCAGTATTTT. Amino acids: CASIDRSTDTQYF.